The source of this T cell receptor beta chain is a study of T-cell memory formation after mild COVID-19 (dated by TCRdb to the early 2020s). Background on the whole study: TCR sequence clusters from the two donors were largely donor specific. Longitudinal TCRalpha and TCRbeta repertoire sequencing tracked T-cell clones expanding and contracting after mild COVID-19 in a couple of donors. The cohort was made up of two young adult volunteers, one female and one male, who were previously healthy.

Regarding this clonotype: What this receptor recognizes is not known. Per-nucleotide qualities are absent, and no much larger clonotype sits a single base away.

For sequencing, an Illumina NovaSeq 6000 was employed. TCRalpha and TCRbeta cDNA libraries were built by 5'RACE with constant-segment primers, adding sample barcodes and unique molecular identifiers. RNA was extracted from every sample with Trizol reagent. Amplification of the libraries took two PCR steps, and the second step added a second sample barcode plus Illumina TruSeq adapters. Sequencing of the libraries was done on an Illumina NovaSeq, producing 2 x 150 bp paired-end reads. Per the original workflow: Demultiplexing of reads and collapsing into UMI-guided consensus sequences were performed with migec v1.2.7. Using mixcr v2.1.11, UMI consensuses were aligned to TRA and TRB V and J templates and then assembled into clonotypes. A clonotype was counted as expanded or contracted only if both edgeR and NoisET called the change significant, with noise models trained on biological replicates. For edgeR calls, a false discovery rate-adjusted p below 0.01 and a log2 fold-change threshold of 1 were applied. As an exploratory analysis of dynamics, PCA with hierarchical clustering was applied to max-normalized trajectories of the 1000 most abundant clonotypes. Separately sequenced CD4+ and CD8+ repertoires were used to assign the CD4 or CD8 phenotype of responding clones. The raw public reads went through TCRdb reprocessing: fastp at Q25, MiXCR clone calling, in-frame beta chains kept. Under each unique CDR3 protein, matching rows form one entry showing the most common genes and DNA. TCRdb's processing, not the authors', yielded these V and J calls. In this sample the table shows about 350,000 distinct CDR3 sequences, approximately 14% of which occur a single time. In total, the top ten clones hold 20% to 25% of the sample.

From the cysteine up to the phenylalanine, the CDR3 has a length of 16 residues. The sequence is cut down to CDR3 DNA, 48 bases in frame from base 1. Trimming accounts for 4 bases at V and 5 bases at J, while the number of junction bases matched to no gene is 12. The germline V gene sets CDR1 to SGHVS and CDR2 to FNYEAQ. Ficoll-Paque density gradient centrifugation was used to isolate PBMCs. The study at large found these results: Balanced CD4/CD8 phenotypes were observed for clones contracting from day 15 to 85, whereas a bias towards CD4+ was observed for a second wave of clones expanding from day 15 to 37. Some responding clones were detected in pre-infection memory, which suggested that pre-existing cross-reactive memory T cells had joined the SARS-CoV-2 response. Only a couple of mild cases were covered by the study, and larger cohorts that include severe cases with pre-infection samples were considered necessary. SARS-CoV-2 specificity of the second-wave clones peaking on day 37 was not confirmed. Contracting CD4+ clones were found mainly in CM and EM memory subsets, while CD8+ clones were enriched in EMRA.

Recombination linked TRBV7-6 to TRBJ1-2, with 8 bases in between that match TRBD1. Sequenced input: PBMCs or a T cell subset sorted from them (not recorded which). The sequence derives from a man younger than 35 who had mild COVID-19 (a few samples of this study predate the infection). The sample titles of this study are shuffled in the database, so cell type and time point are left out; the donor was told from shared clones. The DNA sequence is given as TGTGCCAGCAGCTCGATCGGACAGGGAGAGGGATATGGCTACACCTTC. Its coded protein is CASSSIGQGEGYGYTF.